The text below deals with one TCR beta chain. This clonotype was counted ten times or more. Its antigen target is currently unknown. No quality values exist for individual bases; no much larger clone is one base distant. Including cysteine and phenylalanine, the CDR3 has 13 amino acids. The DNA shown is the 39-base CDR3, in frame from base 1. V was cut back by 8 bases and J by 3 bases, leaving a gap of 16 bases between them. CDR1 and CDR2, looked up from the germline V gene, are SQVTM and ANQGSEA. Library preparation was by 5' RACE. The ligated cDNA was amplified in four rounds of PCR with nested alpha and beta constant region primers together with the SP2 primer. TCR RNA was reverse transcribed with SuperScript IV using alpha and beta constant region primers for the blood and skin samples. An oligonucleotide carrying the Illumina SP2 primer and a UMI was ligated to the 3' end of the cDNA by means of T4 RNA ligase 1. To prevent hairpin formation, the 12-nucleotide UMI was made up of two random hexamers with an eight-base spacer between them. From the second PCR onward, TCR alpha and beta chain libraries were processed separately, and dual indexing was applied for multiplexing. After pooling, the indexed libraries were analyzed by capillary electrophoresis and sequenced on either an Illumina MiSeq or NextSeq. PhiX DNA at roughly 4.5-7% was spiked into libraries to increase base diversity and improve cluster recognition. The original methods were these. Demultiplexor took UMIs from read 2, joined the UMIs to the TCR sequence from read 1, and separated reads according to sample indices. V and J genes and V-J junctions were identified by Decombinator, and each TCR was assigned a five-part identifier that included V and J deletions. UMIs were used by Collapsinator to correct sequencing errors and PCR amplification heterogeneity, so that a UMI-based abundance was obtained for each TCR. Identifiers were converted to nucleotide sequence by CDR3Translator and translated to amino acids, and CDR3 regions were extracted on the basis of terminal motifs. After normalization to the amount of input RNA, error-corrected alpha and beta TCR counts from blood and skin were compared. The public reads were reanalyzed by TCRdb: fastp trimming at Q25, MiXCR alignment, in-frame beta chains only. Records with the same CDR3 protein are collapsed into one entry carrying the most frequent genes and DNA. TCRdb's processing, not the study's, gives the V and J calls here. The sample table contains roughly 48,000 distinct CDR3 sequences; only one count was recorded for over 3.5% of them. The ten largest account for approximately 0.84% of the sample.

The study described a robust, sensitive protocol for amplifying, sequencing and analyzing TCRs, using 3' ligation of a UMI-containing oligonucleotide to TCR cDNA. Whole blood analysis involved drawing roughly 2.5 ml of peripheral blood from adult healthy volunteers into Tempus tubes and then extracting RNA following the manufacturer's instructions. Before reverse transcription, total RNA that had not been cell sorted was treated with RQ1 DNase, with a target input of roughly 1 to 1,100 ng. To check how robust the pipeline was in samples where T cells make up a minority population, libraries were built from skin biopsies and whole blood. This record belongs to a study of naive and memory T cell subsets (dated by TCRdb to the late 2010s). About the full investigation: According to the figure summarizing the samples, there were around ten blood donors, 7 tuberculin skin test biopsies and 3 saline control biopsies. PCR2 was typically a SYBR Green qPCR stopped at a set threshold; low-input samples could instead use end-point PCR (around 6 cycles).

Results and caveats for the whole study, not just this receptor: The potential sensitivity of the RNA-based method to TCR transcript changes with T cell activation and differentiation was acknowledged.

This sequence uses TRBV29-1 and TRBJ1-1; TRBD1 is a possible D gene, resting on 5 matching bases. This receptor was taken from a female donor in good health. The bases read TGCAGCTCCCATTGGGGGAGGGACACTGAAGCTTTCTTT. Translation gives CSSHWGRDTEAFF.